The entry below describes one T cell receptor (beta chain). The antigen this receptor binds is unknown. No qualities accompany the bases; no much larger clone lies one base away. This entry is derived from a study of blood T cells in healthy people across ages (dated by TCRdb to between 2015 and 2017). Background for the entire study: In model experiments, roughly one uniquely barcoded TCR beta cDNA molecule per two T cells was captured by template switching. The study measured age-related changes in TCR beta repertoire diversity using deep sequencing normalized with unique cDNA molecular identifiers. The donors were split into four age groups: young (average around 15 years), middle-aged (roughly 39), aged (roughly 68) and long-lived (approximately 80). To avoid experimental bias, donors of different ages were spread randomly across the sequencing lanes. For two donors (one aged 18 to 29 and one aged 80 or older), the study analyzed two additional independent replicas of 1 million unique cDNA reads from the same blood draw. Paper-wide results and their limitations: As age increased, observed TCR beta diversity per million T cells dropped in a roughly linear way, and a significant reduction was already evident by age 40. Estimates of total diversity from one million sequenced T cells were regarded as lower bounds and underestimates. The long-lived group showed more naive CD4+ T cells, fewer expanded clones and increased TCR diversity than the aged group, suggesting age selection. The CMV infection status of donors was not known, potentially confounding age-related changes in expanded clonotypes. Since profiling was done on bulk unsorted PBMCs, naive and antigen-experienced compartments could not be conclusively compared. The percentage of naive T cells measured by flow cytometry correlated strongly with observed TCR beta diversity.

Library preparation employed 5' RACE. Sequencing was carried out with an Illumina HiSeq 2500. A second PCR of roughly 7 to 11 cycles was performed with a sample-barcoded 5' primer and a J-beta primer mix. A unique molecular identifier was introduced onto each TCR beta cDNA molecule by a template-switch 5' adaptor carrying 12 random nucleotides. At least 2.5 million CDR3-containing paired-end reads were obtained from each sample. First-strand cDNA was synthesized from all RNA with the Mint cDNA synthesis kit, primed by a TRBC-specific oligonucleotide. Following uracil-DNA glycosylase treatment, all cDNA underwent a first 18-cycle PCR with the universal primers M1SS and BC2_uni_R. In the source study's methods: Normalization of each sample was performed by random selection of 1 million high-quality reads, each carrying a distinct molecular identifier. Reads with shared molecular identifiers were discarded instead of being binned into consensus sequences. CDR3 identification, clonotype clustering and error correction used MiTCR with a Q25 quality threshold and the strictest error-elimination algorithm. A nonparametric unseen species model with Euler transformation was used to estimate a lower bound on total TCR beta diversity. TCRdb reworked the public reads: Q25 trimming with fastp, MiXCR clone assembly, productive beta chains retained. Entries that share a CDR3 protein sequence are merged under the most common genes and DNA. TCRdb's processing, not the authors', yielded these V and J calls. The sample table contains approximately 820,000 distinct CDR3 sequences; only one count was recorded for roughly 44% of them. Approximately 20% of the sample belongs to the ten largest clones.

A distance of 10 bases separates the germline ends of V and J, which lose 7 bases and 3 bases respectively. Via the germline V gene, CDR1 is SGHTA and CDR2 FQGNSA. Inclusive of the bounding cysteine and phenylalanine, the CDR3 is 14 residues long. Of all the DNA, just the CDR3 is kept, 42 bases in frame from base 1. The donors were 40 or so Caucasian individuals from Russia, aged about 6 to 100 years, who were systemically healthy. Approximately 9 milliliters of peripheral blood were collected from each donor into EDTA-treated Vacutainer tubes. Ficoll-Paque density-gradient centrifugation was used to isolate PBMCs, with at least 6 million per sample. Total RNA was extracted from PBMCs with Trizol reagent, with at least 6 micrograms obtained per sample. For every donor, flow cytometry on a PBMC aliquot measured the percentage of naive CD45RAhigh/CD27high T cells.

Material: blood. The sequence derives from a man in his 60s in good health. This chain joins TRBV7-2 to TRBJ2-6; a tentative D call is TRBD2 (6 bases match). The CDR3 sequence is CASTSGGGANVLTF. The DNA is TGTGCCAGCACCTCCGGGGGTGGGGCCAACGTCCTGACTTTC.